This entry is about one T cell receptor beta chain. The antigen remains unidentified. Some clones are missing from TCRdb's copy, which holds only in-frame ones; the method was immunoSEQ multiplex PCR. The sample includes some 110,000 clones, just under 95% of them seen just once. This entry is derived from a study of OX40 agonist ivuxolimab in advanced cancers. For the study at large: Patients were dosed with the agonistic anti-OX40 (CD134) antibody ivuxolimab. Study-level findings and limits: In the 0.1 to 3.0 mg/kg range, CD4+ and CD8+ blood T cells had expanded clonally by week 6. CD8+ T cells were the subset that, on average, had more expanded clones than CD4+.

The clonotype comes from an adult with an advanced solid tumor such as melanoma, head and neck, liver or kidney cancer. The material was CD4+ or CD8+ T cells sorted from blood, obtained in a trial of the OX40 agonist ivuxolimab.

The chain's CDR3 is CASRDRGAYNEQFF. CDR3 DNA: TGTGCCAGCCGGGACAGGGGAGCCTACAATGAGCAGTTCTTC. The J gene is TRBJ2-1, the V gene TRBV7-9; 10 bases agree with TRBD1. The CDR3 is 14 amino acids. V lost 8 bases, J lost 2 bases, and 3 bases stayed unmatched. The germline CDR1 and CDR2 sequences are SEHNR and FQNEAQ (reference sequence).